The next 32 T cell receptor beta chains were all read from a single sample in a study of response to subunit inactivated influenza vaccine. TCRdb reanalysed the RT-PCR reads using MiXCR and keeps one entry per CDR3 protein. The sample records roughly 460,000 distinct CDR3 sequences, around 9.9% being singletons. The source was PBMCs from blood, collected about 40 days after vaccination. These receptors all come from a man aged 50 or older who received an inactivated influenza vaccine.

Only a few counts were recorded for this clonotype. The J gene is TRBJ2-7, the V gene TRBV12-3 or TRBV12-4; no reliable D call. This CDR3 has 13 amino acids. V was clipped by 6 bases and J by 2 bases, with 11 bases between them. CDR3 region: CASSPPLTYEQYF. For the CDR3, the DNA is TGTGCCAGCAGCCCCCCCCTCACCTACGAGCAGTACTTC.

This clonotype was seen repeatedly, ten times or more. The chain is built from TRBV7-2 and TRBJ1-1, with TRBD1 matching over 7 bases. There are 14 residues in the CDR3. V shed 7 bases, J shed 4 bases, and the junction held 9 bases outside the gene matches. CDR1 is SGHTA and CDR2 is FQGNSA in the germline V gene. The CDR3 nucleotides read TGTGCCAGCAACATAAACAGGGGTTCCACTGAAGCTTTCTTT. Protein product: CASNINRGSTEAFF.

The chain combines TRBV29-1 with TRBJ2-5, with D perhaps given as TRBD1 or TRBD2 (5 bases each). The length of the CDR3 is 12 residues. V lost 6 bases, J lost 7 bases, and 15 bases lay in between. From germline, CDR1 is SQVTM and CDR2 ANQGSEA. Here the CDR3 reads CSVRRDAGTQYF. For the CDR3, the DNA is TGCAGCGTCCGTAGGGACGCCGGGACCCAGTACTTC.

This clonotype was detected many times. The V call is TRBV12-3 or TRBV12-4, the J call TRBJ2-5; TRBD2 aligns across 7 bases. The V gene end was trimmed by 7 bases and the J gene end by 5 bases; junction bases not matched to a gene: 13. CDR3 length: 15 amino acids. The CDR3 nucleotides read TGTGCCAGCAAACCTAGCGGAGCGGGATGGGAGACCCAGTACTTC. This translates into CASKPSGAGWETQYF.

In this sample, this clonotype turned up many times. This chain joins TRBV2 and TRBJ2-7; D not resolved. CDR3 length: 12 residues. Germline CDR1 SNHLY, CDR2 FYNNEI. Trimming took 5 bases from V and 0 from J, leaving 5 bases between them. CDR3 residues: CASSRSSYEQYF. CDR3 nucleotides: TGTGCCAGCAGTCGTAGCTCCTACGAGCAGTACTTC.

In its sample, this clonotype was seen many times. The chain recombines TRBV5-1 with TRBJ2-7, with a weak D call TRBD1 (6 bases). The V and J ends lost 0 bases and 3 bases respectively, with 10 bases between them. There are 14 residues in the CDR3. Germline V gene lookup returns CDR1 SGHRS and CDR2 YFSETQ. The DNA for the CDR3 is TGCGCCAGCAGCTTGGTAGGACAGAACTACGAGCAGTACTTC. Translating it yields CASSLVGQNYEQYF. The full variable domain, completed using reference TRBV5-1 and TRBJ2-7, is KAGVTQTPRYLIKTRGQQVTLSCSPISGHRSVSWYQQTPGQGLQFLFEYFSETQRNKGNFPGRFSGRQFSNSRSEMNVSTLELGDSALYLCASSLVGQNYEQYFGPGTRLTVT.

This clonotype appeared a few times. This chain connects TRBV12-3 or TRBV12-4 to TRBJ2-2; TRBD1 matches at 7 bases. With 3 bases clipped from V and 8 bases from J, the junction kept 6 bases outside the gene matches. The CDR3 runs to 14 residues. This CDR3 is CASSFDREWGELFF. The CDR3 DNA follows: TGTGCCAGCAGTTTCGACAGGGAGTGGGGGGAGCTGTTTTTT.

There are a few counts of this clonotype. The rearrangement joins TRBV5-1 to TRBJ2-5; D is tentatively TRBD1 or TRBD2 (5 bases each). With 4 bases removed from V and 0 bases from J, the gap between germline ends came to 13 bases. This CDR3 is built from 15 residues. Germline CDR1 and CDR2: SGHRS and YFSETQ. Here the CDR3 reads CASSVGRGDQETQYF. In nucleotides, the CDR3 is TGCGCCAGCAGCGTCGGAAGAGGGGACCAAGAGACCCAGTACTTC.

This clonotype was observed many times. This chain joins TRBV20-1 and TRBJ2-2, with 11 bases aligning to TRBD1. Germline CDR1 reads DFQATT; CDR2 reads SNEGSKA (reference sequence). Losses at the gene ends were 2 bases for V and 7 bases for J; bases not matched to a gene: 3. The CDR3 spans 14 residues. The CDR3 DNA reads as TGCAGTGCTAGACGGACAGGGGGCATCGGGGAGCTGTTTTTT. Protein product: CSARRTGGIGELFF.

This clonotype was seen many times. This chain joins TRBV7-2 and TRBJ1-6; D is unresolved. CDR3 length: 12 residues. The germline V and J ends were trimmed by 3 bases and 9 bases, with 6 bases remaining between them. CDR1 is SGHTA and CDR2 is FQGNSA in the germline V gene. Here the CDR3 reads CASSFQTSPLHF. CDR3 nucleotide sequence: TGTGCCAGCAGCTTTCAGACTTCACCCCTCCACTTT. The full variable domain, in which reference TRBV7-2 and TRBJ1-6 provide the parts outside the CDR3, is GAGVSQSPSNKVTEKGKDVELRCDPISGHTALYWYRQSLGQGLEFLIYFQGNSAPDKSGLPSDRFSAERTGGSVSTLTIQRTQQEDSAVYLCASSFQTSPLHFGNGTRLTVT.

J is TRBJ2-2 and V is TRBV12-5, with TRBD2 identical over 11 bases. Germline trimming cut 2 bases from V and 1 base from J; bases unmatched to any gene: 6. Germline assignment: CDR1 LGHNT and CDR2 FRNRAP. The CDR3 spans 18 residues. The CDR3: CASGLSSGGAGNTGELFF. CDR3 DNA: TGTGCTAGTGGTTTGAGTAGCGGGGGGGCCGGGAACACCGGGGAGCTGTTTTTT.

V and J are TRBV18 and TRBJ1-1, with a weak D call TRBD1 (5 bases). Trimming cost V 3 bases and J 6 bases, with 20 bases left between them. CDR1 and CDR2 (germline): KGHSH, LQKENI. The CDR3 extends over 16 amino acids. The CDR3 nucleotides are TGTGCCAGCTCACCGCGACAAGGGGCAGTGGTGGCTGAAGCTTTCTTT. Protein: CASSPRQGAVVAEAFF.

This clonotype was detected ten times or more. The V and J genes are TRBV10-3 and TRBJ2-2, with 8 nucleotides matching TRBD2. There are 16 residues in the CDR3. The germline gives CDR1 ENHRY, CDR2 SYGVKD. J gave up 0 bases and V 6 bases, and 6 bases lay outside the gene matches. CDR3 loop: CAISATSVTNTGELFF. Written as DNA, the CDR3 is TGTGCCATCAGCGCGACTAGCGTCACGAACACCGGGGAGCTGTTTTTT.

This clonotype appeared a few times. The V and J genes are TRBV20-1 and TRBJ2-5; 10 nucleotides line up with TRBD2. Germline trimming cut 6 bases from V and 5 bases from J; bases unmatched to any gene: 18. The germline CDR1 and CDR2 sequences are DFQATT and SNEGSKA (reference sequence). The CDR3 covers 17 residues. The CDR3 region is CSATTTWTSGDVETQYF. CDR3 DNA sequence: TGCAGTGCAACCACCACTTGGACTAGCGGAGACGTGGAGACCCAGTACTTC.

This clonotype was counted ten times or more. The chain combines TRBV7-9 with TRBJ1-1; 9 nucleotides align to TRBD1. Trimming took 3 bases from V and 11 from J; bases not matched to a gene: 4. Germline V lookup: CDR1 SEHNR, CDR2 FQNEAQ (reference sequence). This CDR3 is 12 amino acids long. CDR3 in amino acids: CASSFTGGKAFF. The DNA of the CDR3 is TGTGCCAGCAGCTTCACAGGGGGCAAGGCTTTCTTT.

This chain links TRBV6-2 or TRBV6-3 with TRBJ2-3, with D maybe TRBD1 (6 bases). Germline CDR1 reads MNHEY; CDR2 reads SVGEGT. The germline V and J ends were trimmed by 2 bases and 2 bases, with 17 bases remaining between them. The CDR3 loop spans 17 amino acids. In nucleotides, the CDR3 is TGTGCCAGCAGTTACGCCACCCCAGGGGCGAACACAGATACGCAGTATTTT. Its protein product is CASSYATPGANTDTQYF.

This clonotype was seen only a few times. This sequence joins TRBV12-3 or TRBV12-4 and TRBJ1-1, with D perhaps TRBD1 (5 bases). The CDR3 totals 13 residues. V lost 5 bases and J lost 5, with 12 bases in between. The CDR3 coding sequence is TGTGCCAGCAGTGCCCCAGGGAGGACTGAAGCTTTCTTT. This codes for CASSAPGRTEAFF.

This clonotype turned up a few times. V is TRBV24-1 and J is TRBJ1-2; no clear D. Trimming removed 0 bases from V and 5 bases from J, with 9 bases in between. This CDR3 has 14 residues. Per the germline V gene, CDR1 is KGHDR and CDR2 is SFDVKD. CDR3 nucleotide sequence: TGTGCCACCAGTGATTTGGGCGGTCAATATGGCTACACCTTC. It translates to CATSDLGGQYGYTF.

This clonotype has more than one count but fewer than ten. The chain links TRBV20-1 to TRBJ2-1, with 11 nucleotides matching TRBD2. V dropped 7 bases and J dropped 6; count of bases not matched to a gene: 2. CDR1 DFQATT and CDR2 SNEGSKA come from the germline V gene (reference sequence). This CDR3 contains 12 residues. CDR3 sequence (DNA): TGCAGTGGACTAGCGGGGCTCAATGAGCAGTTCTTC. Protein product: CSGLAGLNEQFF.

The V gene is TRBV4-2, the J gene TRBJ1-1, with TRBD1 matching 7 bases. J gave up 6 bases and V 2 bases, and 12 bases lay outside the gene matches. CDR1 and CDR2 from the germline V gene are LGHNA and YNFKEQ. The CDR3 contains 16 residues. The CDR3 loop is CASSQRNLRGTAEAFF. The CDR3 DNA reads TGTGCCAGCAGCCAACGTAACCTCAGGGGGACCGCTGAAGCTTTCTTT.

V is TRBV11-2 and J is TRBJ2-1; unclear D gene. The germline V gene has CDR1 SGHAT and CDR2 FQNNGV. The CDR3 loop spans 14 amino acids. Trimming left V 0 bases short and J 10 bases short, with 13 bases between. CDR3 bases: TGTGCCAGCAGCTTAGACCTGGGCGCAAGGGAGCAGTTCTTC. It yields the protein CASSLDLGAREQFF.

This clonotype was counted between two and nine times. The chain recombines TRBV6-5 with TRBJ1-2, with no clear D. CDR1 is MNHEY and CDR2 is SVGAGI in the germline V gene. This CDR3 region has 14 residues. Trimming cost V 2 bases and J 5 bases, with 12 bases left between them. The CDR3 coding sequence is TGTGCCAGCAGTTACGGCGGGCAAGGGTATGGCTACACCTTC. Its protein product is CASSYGGQGYGYTF.

This clonotype has only a few counts. J is TRBJ2-7 and V is TRBV7-2, with TRBD2 matching 8 bases. V trimming: 5 bases; J trimming: 3 bases; junction bases outside the gene matches: 9. Germline CDR1 SGHTA, CDR2 FQGNSA. The CDR3 covers 15 residues. The CDR3 region has the DNA TGTGCCAGCAGCGCTCGGGGGGGCTCTGTCTACGAGCAGTACTTC. Translating it yields CASSARGGSVYEQYF.

This sequence joins TRBV7-6 and TRBJ2-5; D uncertain. The germline CDR1 and CDR2 sequences are SGHVS and FNYEAQ. V lost 5 bases and J lost 5, with 15 bases in between. The CDR3 is 14 residues long. In DNA form, the CDR3 reads TGTGCCAGCAGCGGGAACAGTGACTGGGAGACCCAGTACTTC. This translates into CASSGNSDWETQYF.

This clonotype was detected ten times or more. The chain is built from TRBV6-1 and TRBJ2-2, with unresolved D. The CDR3 runs to 14 residues. Trimming left V 6 bases short and J 0 bases short, with 8 bases between. CDR1 is MNHNS and CDR2 is SASEGT in the germline V gene. CDR3 DNA: TGTGCCAGCAGGCTGGATGCGAACACCGGGGAGCTGTTTTTT. Protein: CASRLDANTGELFF.

The chain is built from TRBV7-7 and TRBJ2-2; D call uncertain. The ends were cut back, 4 bases at V and 4 bases at J, with 7 bases in the middle. The CDR3 runs to 13 residues. Germline V CDR1 and CDR2: SSHAT, FNYEAQ (reference sequence). The CDR3 sequence: CASSSDVTGELFF. The CDR3 bases are TGTGCCAGCAGCTCAGATGTCACCGGGGAGCTGTTTTTT. Full variable domain (remainder filled in from reference TRBV7-7 and TRBJ2-2): GAGVSQSPRYKVTKRGQDVTLRCDPISSHATLYWYQQALGQGPEFLTYFNYEAQPDKSGLPSDRFSAERPEGSISTLTIQRTEQRDSAMYRCASSSDVTGELFFGEGSRLTVL.

This clonotype was seen a handful of times. The V and J genes are TRBV6-2 or TRBV6-3 and TRBJ2-3, with D possibly TRBD1 on 6 matching bases. CDR1 is MNHEY, CDR2 SVGEGT, per germline. Trimming cost V 6 bases and J 4 bases, with 17 bases left between them. The CDR3 length is 15 residues. The DNA of the CDR3 is TGTGCCAGCAGACTGGGCAGGGGCCTGGCAGATACGCAGTATTTT. It is translated as CASRLGRGLADTQYF.

This clonotype has just a few counts. This chain uses TRBV12-3 or TRBV12-4 with TRBJ2-4, with no clear D. The CDR3 has 14 residues. Between the trimmed V and J ends, which lost 1 base and 2 bases, there was a span of 6 bases. The CDR3 loop is CASSLGATKNIQYF. DNA of the CDR3: TGTGCCAGCAGTTTAGGGGCTACCAAAAACATTCAGTACTTC.

Regarding this clonotype: This may be a read error, as it is one base from a much larger clone. The rearrangement uses TRBV4-3 and TRBJ2-2; D not resolved. CDR3 length: 13 residues. From germline, CDR1 is LGHNA and CDR2 YSLEER. DNA for the CDR3: TGCGCCAGGAGCCAAGACCGGTCCGGGGAGCTGTTTTTT. Translated, it gives CARSQDRSGELFF.

The chain combines TRBV12-3 or TRBV12-4 with TRBJ2-7, with D possibly TRBD1 on 6 matching bases. The CDR3 consists of 12 residues. Deletions cut 2 bases from V and 7 bases from J, with 9 bases between. In DNA form, the CDR3 reads TGTGCCAGCAGTTTAATGGGACAAGAGCAGTACTTC. Amino acids: CASSLMGQEQYF.

The chain combines TRBV7-2 with TRBJ2-5; D uncertain. This CDR3 is built from 14 residues. With 2 bases removed from V and 2 bases from J, the gap between germline ends came to 9 bases. Germline V gene sequence: CDR1 SGHTA, CDR2 FQGNSA. DNA for the CDR3: TGTGCCAGCAGCTTAATAGGGTTTCAAGAGACCCAGTACTTC. Residues: CASSLIGFQETQYF. The whole variable domain, filled in from reference TRBV7-2 and TRBJ2-5, reads GAGVSQSPSNKVTEKGKDVELRCDPISGHTALYWYRQSLGQGLEFLIYFQGNSAPDKSGLPSDRFSAERTGGSVSTLTIQRTQQEDSAVYLCASSLIGFQETQYFGPGTRLLVL.

This clonotype was found a few times. A much bigger clone sits one base away, suggesting this may be a read error. The rearrangement uses TRBV7-9 and TRBJ1-3; D perhaps matches TRBD1 (6 bases). CDR1 is SEHNR and CDR2 is FQNEAQ in the germline V gene (reference sequence). The CDR3 contains 13 residues. V gave up 5 bases and J gave up 2 bases, with 7 bases separating them. The CDR3 spells CASSRTAGNTIYF. CDR3 sequence (DNA): TGTGCCAGCAGCAGGACAGCTGGAAACACCATATATTTT.